This section outlines one T cell receptor beta chain sequence together with its context. The specificity of this receptor is unknown. Base qualities were left out, and no much larger clone turns up one base away. The sample is drawn from a study of blood T cell repertoires in COVID-19 (dated by TCRdb to the early 2020s). The study in broad terms: Collaborator samples came from the United States, Italy and Spain and covered acute and convalescent phases of COVID-19. Samples were obtained from the ongoing ImmuneRACE study (first 160 participants) and from over 1,000 subjects provided by 6 global collaborators. The dataset comprised deeply sampled blood TCRbeta repertoires from subjects exposed to, actively infected with, or recovered from COVID-19. The prospective study material was composed of cDNA or gDNA derived from T cells, B-cell-depleted T cells, or PBMCs. The repertoires were made available in a free public database intended to serve as a resource for research on the immune response to SARS-CoV-2. Where HLA class I and class II types were available, the types were taken from metadata supplied by the sample provider, not from assay-based typing. A de-identified subject ID, COVID-19 status, age in years and sex were almost always included in the sample metadata.

TCRbeta CDR3 regions were amplified from genomic DNA using the immunoSEQ Assay, a bias-controlled multiplex PCR. Turning to the authors' computational methods: Within the assay, amplification of reference gene primers was used to estimate how many nucleated cells each sample contained. Sequence reads were collapsed and filtered to measure the absolute abundance of every unique TCRbeta CDR3 rearrangement. For each sample, productive Simpson clonality was calculated by taking the square root of Simpson's diversity index across productive rearrangements. Entries here come from immuneACCESS through TCRdb and include only in-frame sequences with V and J called. Some clones fail to appear in such tables; in the studies checked, an unresolved V gene covers under half of the shortfall, and the cause of the remainder is unknown. That table supplies the V and J calls and clone size; D and trimming were determined from the DNA. Across this sample there are roughly 120,000 clones, with about 91% seen only once. The ten largest clones take up around 0.81% of the sample.

What the work shows at the level of the full study, not this receptor alone: How much clinical and demographic metadata was included differed by source and by participant, and the metadata was provided uncurated.

The collaborating institutions used their own protocols to collect whole blood in K2EDTA tubes. Collaborator samples were shipped for TCRbeta analysis as frozen whole blood, isolated PBMCs, or DNA extracted from either sample type. The CDR3 starts with the cysteine, ends with the phenylalanine, and has 15 residues. Only the CDR3 region is kept as DNA, spanning 45 bases read in frame from base 1. CDR1 is given as SGHNT and CDR2 as YENEEA, both from the germline V gene. Trimming takes 5 bases off V and 5 bases off J; junction bases not matched to a gene: 4. The sample consisted of peripheral blood. This sequence originates from a woman aged 50 to 65 with active or convalescent COVID-19. The rearranged chain carries TRBV11-3 and TRBJ1-6, with 9 bases in between that match TRBD1. CDR3 sequence: CASSHGTGNNSPLHF. The nucleotide sequence is TGTGCCAGCAGCCACGGGACAGGGAATAATTCACCCCTCCACTTT.